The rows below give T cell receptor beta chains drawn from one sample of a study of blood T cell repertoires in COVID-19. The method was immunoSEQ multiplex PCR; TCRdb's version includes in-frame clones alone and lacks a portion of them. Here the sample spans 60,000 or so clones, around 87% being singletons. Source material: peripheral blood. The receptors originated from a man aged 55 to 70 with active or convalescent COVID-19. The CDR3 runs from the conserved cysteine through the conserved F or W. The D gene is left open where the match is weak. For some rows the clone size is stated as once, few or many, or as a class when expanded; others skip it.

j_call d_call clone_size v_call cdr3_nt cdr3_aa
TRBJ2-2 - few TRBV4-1 TGCGCCAGCAGCCAAGTCCTATTTCCTACCGGGACAAGGAACACCGGGGAGCTGTTTTTT CASSQVLFPTGTRNTGELFF
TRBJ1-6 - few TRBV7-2 TGTGCCAGCAGCTTAGCTGACAGATATAATTCACCCCTCCACTTT CASSLADRYNSPLHF
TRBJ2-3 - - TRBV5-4 TGTGCCAGCAGCTTGGGATTAGCGCGAAGCACAGATACGCAGTATTTT CASSLGLARSTDTQYF
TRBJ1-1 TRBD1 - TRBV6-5 TGTGCCAGCAGTTTGGGACAGGCGACCGAAGCTTTCTTT CASSLGQATEAFF
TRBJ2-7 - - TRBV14 TGTGCCAGCAGCCAGTGGACACCTCCCTCCTACGAGCAGTACTTC CASSQWTPPSYEQYF
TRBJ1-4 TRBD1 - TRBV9 TGTGCCAGCAGCGTAGAGGGACAGGGAAAACTGTTTTTT CASSVEGQGKLFF
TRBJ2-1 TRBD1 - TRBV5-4 TGTGCCAGCAGCCGAGGGACAGGGGCTTACAATGAGCAGTTCTTC CASSRGTGAYNEQFF
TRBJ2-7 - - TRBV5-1 TGCGCCAGCAGCTTGGAGCCGAGCTCCTACGAGCAGTACTTC CASSLEPSSYEQYF
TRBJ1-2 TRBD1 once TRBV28 TGTGCCAGCAGCTTTACAGGGGGAGGAGGCTATGGCTACACCTTC CASSFTGGGGYGYTF
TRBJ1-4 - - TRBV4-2 TGTGCCAGCAGCCAACGCGAGCGGGATGAAAAACTGTTTTTT CASSQRERDEKLFF
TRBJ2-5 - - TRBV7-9 TGTGCCAGCAGCCCAAAAGCAGGGGTGGGAGAGACCCAGTACTTC CASSPKAGVGETQYF
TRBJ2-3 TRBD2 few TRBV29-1 TGCAGCGTTGAAGATCAGAGGAGCGGGGGGGCCCATACGCAGTATTTT CSVEDQRSGGAHTQYF
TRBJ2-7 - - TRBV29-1 TGCAGCGTTGAGAGGGGGACCGGCTACGAGCAGTACTTC CSVERGTGYEQYF